This T cell receptor (beta chain) stems from a study of blood T cell repertoires in COVID-19. On the study more broadly: Sample material is recorded as cDNA or gDNA derived from T cells, B-cell-depleted T cells, or PBMCs.

Some clones are missing from TCRdb's copy, which holds only in-frame ones; the method was immunoSEQ multiplex PCR. Found here are some 320,000 clones, over 75% of them singletons; the top ten hold about 5.2%. This clone was seen a single time. Enrolled through a virtual design, the participants were between roughly 18 and 95 years of age and came from 24 US areas. Recovery among Cohort 3 donors was established by two negative PCRs, clearance, or symptom resolution. Specimen: PBMCs or T cells enriched from blood (not recorded which). The source is a woman under 40 who had recovered from COVID-19.

CDR3 sequence: CASSIAPRGQGSQPQHF. The CDR3 region has the DNA TGTGCCAGTAGTATAGCCCCCCGGGGACAGGGTTCCCAGCCCCAGCATTTT. The V and J genes are TRBV19 and TRBJ1-5, with 9 bases lining up with TRBD1. The CDR3 loop spans 17 amino acids. The germline V gene encodes CDR1 LNHDA and CDR2 SQIVND (reference sequence). J gave up 7 bases and V 1 base, and 11 bases lay outside the gene matches.